This is a list of T cell receptor beta chains from one sample in a study of OX40 agonist ivuxolimab in advanced cancers. This table comes from immunoSEQ multiplex PCR, and its TCRdb copy is limited to in-frame clones, with some not included. The sample includes over 70,000 clones, about nine tenths of them seen just once. Sequenced material: CD4+ or CD8+ T cells sorted from blood, taken in a trial of the OX40 agonist ivuxolimab. All receptors come from an adult with an advanced solid tumor such as melanoma, head and neck, liver or kidney cancer. Each CDR3 is given with its conserved first and last residue. Fields, in order: CDR3 length, J gene, clone size, V gene, D gene, CDR3 DNA, CDR3 protein. A D gene is named only where the DNA matches it firmly. The size entry is marked missing in some rows and otherwise reads once, few, many or a size class.

CDR3 length: 13
J gene: TRBJ1-5
clone size: .
V gene: TRBV29-1
D gene: TRBD1
CDR3 DNA: TGCAGCGTGGCGACAGGGAGGCATCAGCCCCAGCATTTT
CDR3 protein: CSVATGRHQPQHF

CDR3 length: 14
J gene: TRBJ2-1
clone size: .
V gene: TRBV18
D gene: .
CDR3 DNA: TGTGCCAGCTCACCTGTGGAGCGCTACAATGAGCAGTTCTTC
CDR3 protein: CASSPVERYNEQFF

CDR3 length: 13
J gene: TRBJ1-1
clone size: .
V gene: TRBV5-5
D gene: .
CDR3 DNA: TGTGCCAGCGGTGACAGACTGAACACTGAAGCTTTCTTT
CDR3 protein: CASGDRLNTEAFF

CDR3 length: 14
J gene: TRBJ2-7
clone size: .
V gene: TRBV19
D gene: .
CDR3 DNA: TGTGCCAGTAGTATCAGTTCAGGGACGGGCGAGCAGTACTTC
CDR3 protein: CASSISSGTGEQYF

CDR3 length: 15
J gene: TRBJ2-7
clone size: .
V gene: TRBV10-1
D gene: TRBD2
CDR3 DNA: TGCGCCAGCAGTGATCCAAGCGGGGGCACCTACGAGCAGTACTTC
CDR3 protein: CASSDPSGGTYEQYF

CDR3 length: 14
J gene: TRBJ2-3
clone size: once
V gene: TRBV7-6
D gene: TRBD2
CDR3 DNA: TGTGCCAGCAGCGGAGCGGGAGAGGCAGATACGCAGTATTTT
CDR3 protein: CASSGAGEADTQYF

CDR3 length: 16
J gene: TRBJ2-7
clone size: once
V gene: TRBV21-1
D gene: .
CDR3 DNA: TGTGCCAGCAGCTGGACCTCTGGAAGGGTGTGCTACGAGCAGTACTTC
CDR3 protein: CASSWTSGRVCYEQYF

CDR3 length: 15
J gene: TRBJ1-4
clone size: .
V gene: TRBV7-2
D gene: TRBD1
CDR3 DNA: TGTGCCAGCAGCACCCAGGGGGGAGCAAATGAAAAACTGTTTTTT
CDR3 protein: CASSTQGGANEKLFF

CDR3 length: 16
J gene: TRBJ2-1
clone size: .
V gene: TRBV9
D gene: TRBD2
CDR3 DNA: TGTGCCAGCAGCGTAGCCCTAGCGGGAGTAGGTGGTGAGCAGTTCTTC
CDR3 protein: CASSVALAGVGGEQFF

CDR3 length: 14
J gene: TRBJ2-1
clone size: .
V gene: TRBV27
D gene: TRBD1
CDR3 DNA: TGTGCCAGCAGACGGGGACAGGGGTACAGTGAGCAGTTCTTC
CDR3 protein: CASRRGQGYSEQFF

CDR3 length: 16
J gene: TRBJ2-3
clone size: .
V gene: TRBV5-6
D gene: TRBD2
CDR3 DNA: TGTGCCAGCAGCTTCGGACTAGCGGGAGGAACAGATACGCAGTATTTT
CDR3 protein: CASSFGLAGGTDTQYF

CDR3 length: 16
J gene: TRBJ2-1
clone size: .
V gene: TRBV5-1
D gene: .
CDR3 DNA: TGCGCCAGCAGCTTGGGGCGGTACGGGGGCTACAATGAGCAGTTCTTC
CDR3 protein: CASSLGRYGGYNEQFF

CDR3 length: 15
J gene: TRBJ2-5
clone size: .
V gene: TRBV4-3
D gene: .
CDR3 DNA: TGCGCCAGCAGCCAAAACGGGGACTTTCGCGAGACCCAGTACTTC
CDR3 protein: CASSQNGDFRETQYF

CDR3 length: 16
J gene: TRBJ2-7
clone size: .
V gene: TRBV19
D gene: .
CDR3 DNA: TGTGCCAGTAGTATAGGAGGAGGACAGACCGGCGACGAGCAGTACTTC
CDR3 protein: CASSIGGGQTGDEQYF

CDR3 length: 12
J gene: TRBJ2-1
clone size: .
V gene: TRBV18
D gene: TRBD2
CDR3 DNA: TGTGCCAGCTCACTCCCACCGGGACTAGAATTCTTC
CDR3 protein: CASSLPPGLEFF

CDR3 length: 17
J gene: TRBJ2-1
clone size: .
V gene: TRBV4-2
D gene: TRBD2
CDR3 DNA: TGTGCCAGCAGCCCCCGGGGAGGGAAGCGCGCTTACAATGAGCAGTTCTTC
CDR3 protein: CASSPRGGKRAYNEQFF

CDR3 length: 13
J gene: TRBJ1-5
clone size: .
V gene: TRBV5-6
D gene: TRBD1
CDR3 DNA: TGTGCCAGCAGCCCGGGACAGCTACAGCCCCAGCATTTT
CDR3 protein: CASSPGQLQPQHF

CDR3 length: 14
J gene: TRBJ1-6
clone size: .
V gene: TRBV2
D gene: .
CDR3 DNA: TGTGCCAGCAGTGCCAGGAGCTATAATTCACCCCTCCACTTT
CDR3 protein: CASSARSYNSPLHF

CDR3 length: 12
J gene: TRBJ1-1
clone size: .
V gene: TRBV29-1
D gene: .
CDR3 DNA: TGCAGCGTTGCCCGAGGCGGGTTTGAAGCTTTCTTT
CDR3 protein: CSVARGGFEAFF

CDR3 length: 13
J gene: TRBJ2-7
clone size: once
V gene: TRBV4-1
D gene: TRBD1
CDR3 DNA: TGCGCCAGCAGCCAAGGCAGGGGGTCCGAGCAGTACTTC
CDR3 protein: CASSQGRGSEQYF

CDR3 length: 12
J gene: TRBJ1-5
clone size: once
V gene: TRBV29-1
D gene: .
CDR3 DNA: TGCAGCGTTCGGGACGTCAATCAGCCCCAGCATTTT
CDR3 protein: CSVRDVNQPQHF

CDR3 length: 14
J gene: TRBJ2-1
clone size: .
V gene: TRBV27
D gene: TRBD1
CDR3 DNA: TGTGCCAGCAGGAGACAGGGGGTACAGGGTGAGCAGTTCTTC
CDR3 protein: CASRRQGVQGEQFF